Presented here are 11 T cell receptor beta chains from one specimen sequenced in a study of blood T cell repertoires in COVID-19. Sequenced by immunoSEQ multiplex PCR; TCRdb stores in-frame clones only, minus some. The sample has roughly 210,000 clones; roughly 84% are singletons. The sequencing sample was made of PBMCs or T cells enriched from blood (not recorded which). The receptors derive from a man under 40 in a cohort exposed to, infected with or recovered from COVID-19 (not recorded which).

This chain connects TRBV25-1 to TRBJ2-6, with D possibly matching TRBD1 (6 bases). In germline, CDR1 is MGHDK, CDR2 SYGVNS. V was shortened by 6 bases and J by 1 base, with 10 bases between the two germline ends. The CDR3 consists of 15 residues. In DNA, the CDR3 is TGTGCCAGCAGCTACAGGGAATCTGGGGCCAACGTCCTGACTTTC. Translated: CASSYRESGANVLTF.

The CDR3 sequence is CASSFDFVRGGETQYF. The CDR3 DNA is TGCGCCAGCAGCTTCGATTTTGTCAGGGGTGGGGAGACCCAGTACTTC. The chain is built from TRBV5-1 and TRBJ2-5; TRBD1 might be the D (6 bases). Trimming pared 2 bases from V and 5 bases from J, leaving 19 bases between. The CDR3 contains 16 residues. Germline V CDR1 and CDR2: SGHRS, YFSETQ.

This sequence joins TRBV3-1 (or the pseudogene TRBV3-2) and TRBJ1-1; 7 nucleotides agree with TRBD1. This CDR3 spans 14 amino acids. Germline CDR1 LGHDT, CDR2 YNNKEL (reference sequence). V lost 2 bases and J lost 2; bases outside the gene matches: 2. Written as DNA, the CDR3 is TGTGCCAGCAGCCAAAGGGGGCTTAACACTGAAGCTTTCTTT. Residues: CASSQRGLNTEAFF.

The J gene is TRBJ2-7, the V gene TRBV19, with 9 bases matching TRBD1. V gave up 5 bases and J gave up 2 bases; unmatched junction bases: 7. Germline V lookup: CDR1 LNHDA, CDR2 SQIVND (reference sequence). The CDR3 has 15 amino acids. CDR3 residues: CASSPTGQGTYEQYF. CDR3 DNA: TGTGCCAGTAGTCCTACGGGACAGGGCACCTACGAGCAGTACTTC.

The chain recombines TRBV5-5 with TRBJ2-2; the match to TRBD1 covers 7 bases. In germline, CDR1 is SGHKS, CDR2 YYEKEE (reference sequence). This CDR3 comprises 14 residues. V lost 4 bases, J lost 4 bases, and 4 bases stayed unmatched. The CDR3 coding sequence is TGTGCCAGCAGCCTCAAGGGGGCCACCGGGGAGCTGTTTTTT. This gives the protein CASSLKGATGELFF. Based on the CDR3 plus reference TRBV5-5 and TRBJ2-2, the full variable domain is DAGVTQSPTHLIKTRGQQVTLRCSPISGHKSVSWYQQVLGQGPQFIFQYYEKEERGRGNFPDRFSARQFPNYSSELNVNALLLGDSALYLCASSLKGATGELFFGEGSRLTVL.

The chain links TRBV28 to TRBJ1-3; possibly TRBD1 for D (5 bases). The V and J ends lost 6 bases and 0 bases respectively, with 12 bases between them. Germline loops: CDR1 MDHEN, CDR2 SYDVKM. CDR3 size: 15 residues. The CDR3 region has the DNA TGTGCCAGCAGGGGGCAGGTTACCTCTGGAAACACCATATATTTT. This encodes CASRGQVTSGNTIYF. The whole variable domain, filled in from reference TRBV28 and TRBJ1-3, reads DVKVTQSSRYLVKRTGEKVFLECVQDMDHENMFWYRQDPGLGLRLIYFSYDVKMKEKGDIPEGYSVSREKKERFSLILESASTNQTSMYLCASRGQVTSGNTIYFGEGSWLTVV.

The V and J genes are TRBV19 and TRBJ1-1; D may be TRBD1 (5 bases). The CDR3 runs to 13 residues. Between the trimmed V and J ends, which lost 2 bases and 5 bases, there was a span of 9 bases. Germline lookup yields CDR1 LNHDA and CDR2 SQIVND (reference sequence). The CDR3: CASSIQGGTEAFF. The CDR3 nucleotides are TGTGCCAGTAGTATACAGGGAGGGACTGAAGCTTTCTTT.

The CDR3 is CASSPPGPGQGTGELFF. CDR3 sequence (DNA): TGTGCCAGCTCACCACCCGGACCGGGACAGGGGACCGGGGAGCTGTTTTTT. This sequence joins TRBV18 and TRBJ2-2, with 10 bases fitting TRBD1. CDR1 and CDR2 (germline): KGHSH, LQKENI. The CDR3 covers 17 residues. V was clipped by 0 bases and J by 5 bases; unmatched bases: 6.

The rearrangement joins TRBV5-6 to TRBJ1-1, with 8 bases fitting TRBD1. Trimming at V came to 1 base and at J to 3 bases, leaving 2 bases not matched to a gene. Germline CDR1 SGHDT, CDR2 YYEEEE. This CDR3 contains 14 residues. The CDR3 DNA sequence: TGTGCCAGCAGCTTGCTGGACAGGGACACTGAAGCTTTCTTT. Translating it yields CASSLLDRDTEAFF.

CDR3 residues: CASSLGGAFGYTF. CDR3 bases: TGTGCCAGCAGTTTAGGGGGGGCATTCGGCTACACCTTC. The J gene is TRBJ1-2, the V gene TRBV27; the D gene is possibly TRBD1 (6 bases). CDR3 length: 13 amino acids. The V gene lost 2 bases and the J gene lost 8 bases, with 12 bases spanning the gap. Germline V gene lookup returns CDR1 MNHEY and CDR2 SMNVEV (reference sequence).

V and J are TRBV6-4 and TRBJ1-1; the D gene is possibly TRBD1 (5 bases). This CDR3 has 13 residues. Per the germline V gene, CDR1 is MRHNA and CDR2 is SNTAGT. The DNA for the CDR3 is TGTGTCCCTGCCCCCAGGCAGGGCACTGAAGCTTTCTTT. Encoded protein: CVPAPRQGTEAFF.